Listed here are 8 T cell receptor beta chains from one sample, sequenced in a study of blood T cell repertoires in COVID-19. TCRdb keeps only in-frame clones here, not all; method: immunoSEQ multiplex PCR. The table includes 85,000 to 120,000 clones, 80% to 95% detected once. Sequencing was carried out using peripheral blood. These TCRs come from a woman between 45 and 60 years old with COVID-19, enrolled during active disease.

This chain joins TRBV6-1 and TRBJ2-5; TRBD1 matches 9 bases. CDR1 is MNHNS, CDR2 SASEGT, per germline. The junction had 6 bases not matched to a gene; V was cut back by 3 bases and J by 4 bases. This CDR3 has 15 residues. CDR3 DNA: TGTGCCAGCAGTGAGGGGACAGGGTTGGCAGAGACCCAGTACTTC. It yields the protein CASSEGTGLAETQYF.

This clone was recorded a few times. This rearrangement joins TRBV10-3 to TRBJ2-3; 10 bases align to TRBD2. V lost 0 bases, J lost 6 bases, and 6 bases stayed unmatched. Per the germline V gene, CDR1 is ENHRY and CDR2 is SYGVKD. The length of the CDR3 is 16 residues. CDR3 loop: CAISESVSGGADTQYF. CDR3 bases: TGTGCCATCAGTGAGTCGGTGAGCGGGGGGGCTGATACGCAGTATTTT.

The chain is built from TRBV4-1 and TRBJ2-3, with TRBD2 matching over 15 bases. The CDR3 has 18 amino acids. Germline values: CDR1 MGHRA, CDR2 YSYEKL. Trimming cost V 2 bases and J 0 bases; bases outside gene matches: 3. CDR3 in DNA: TGCGCCAGCAGCCAACCGGGACTAGCGGGGGGTAGCACAGATACGCAGTATTTT. Translating gives CASSQPGLAGGSTDTQYF.

A word on this clone: Other nucleotide sequences from this sample produce the same CDR3. The chain links TRBV6-5 to TRBJ1-2; D might be TRBD1 (6 bases). Germline V gene sequence: CDR1 MNHEY, CDR2 SVGAGI. CDR3 size: 13 residues. V was cut by 5 bases and J by 3 bases, with 10 bases left in between. CDR3 sequence reads: CASSLQGDYGYTF. Written as DNA, the CDR3 is TGTGCCAGCAGTCTACAGGGTGACTATGGCTACACCTTC.

The chain uses TRBV28 and TRBJ1-3; D is possibly TRBD1 (6 bases). The germline V gene encodes CDR1 MDHEN and CDR2 SYDVKM. The CDR3 length is 12 residues. V lost 6 bases and J lost 7, with 10 bases in between. CDR3 protein: CASRGGANTIYF. DNA for the CDR3: TGTGCCAGCAGGGGGGGGGCCAACACCATATATTTT.

The V call is TRBV5-1, the J call TRBJ2-2; 7 bases are a match to TRBD1. V lost 5 bases, J lost 4 bases, and 5 bases stayed unmatched. CDR1 and CDR2 (germline): SGHRS, YFSETQ. The CDR3 has 14 amino acids. The CDR3 reads CASSTSGGTGELFF. CDR3 coding DNA: TGCGCCAGCAGTACATCAGGGGGCACCGGGGAGCTGTTTTTT.

This clone was observed a few times. The J gene is TRBJ1-5, the V gene TRBV4-1; D ambiguous. V lost 1 base and J 6 bases, leaving 13 bases between the germline ends. From germline, CDR1 is MGHRA and CDR2 YSYEKL. The CDR3 covers 15 residues. The CDR3 loop is CASSQGWGGRQPQHF. As DNA, the CDR3 is TGCGCCAGCAGCCAAGGATGGGGAGGTCGTCAGCCCCAGCATTTT.

The V and J genes are TRBV5-8 and TRBJ1-3; D uncertain. The CDR3 runs to 15 residues. Trimming took off 0 bases at V and 1 base at J, with 8 bases between the two ends. Germline CDR1 is SGHTS and CDR2 is YDEGEE. The CDR3 region has the DNA TGTGCCAGCAGCTTGGGACACAGTTCTGGAAACACCATATATTTT. This gives the protein CASSLGHSSGNTIYF. The whole variable domain, remainder taken from reference TRBV5-8 and TRBJ1-3, is EAGVTQSPTHLIKTRGQQATLRCSPISGHTSVYWYQQALGLGLQFLLWYDEGEERNRGNFPPRFSGRQFPNYSSELNVNALELEDSALYLCASSLGHSSGNTIYFGEGSWLTVV.